Sequencing of this T cell receptor beta chain was carried out in a study of cytomegalovirus exposure and HLA in healthy donors. Study-level points and caveats: TCR sequences were mostly rare, though some public TCRs occurred in many donors. Analysis was carried out at a later point, and it linked a missense DCLRE1C variant to TCR beta V- and J-gene trimming.

Worth noting for this clone: Antigen unknown.

The PCR contained 60 Vbeta and 13 Jbeta primers. The protocol was immunoSEQ multiplex PCR, while the TCRdb copy is restricted to in-frame clones and leaves out a portion. The sample contains approximately 150,000 clones, approximately 73% of which appear only once. This CDR3 has 16 amino acids. V shed 8 bases and J shed 2 bases, with 21 bases lying between them. Per the germline V gene, CDR1 is MNHNY and CDR2 is SVGAGI (reference sequence). The sequence was obtained from a young man in good health and CMV-seropositive. The rearrangement links TRBV6-6 to TRBJ1-1; tentatively, D is TRBD1 (5 bases). The sample consisted of PBMCs. CDR3 in DNA: TGTGCCAGCGTGCGGGGGGAGGGAACCACAAACACTGAAGCTTTCTTT. Encoded protein: CASVRGEGTTNTEAFF.